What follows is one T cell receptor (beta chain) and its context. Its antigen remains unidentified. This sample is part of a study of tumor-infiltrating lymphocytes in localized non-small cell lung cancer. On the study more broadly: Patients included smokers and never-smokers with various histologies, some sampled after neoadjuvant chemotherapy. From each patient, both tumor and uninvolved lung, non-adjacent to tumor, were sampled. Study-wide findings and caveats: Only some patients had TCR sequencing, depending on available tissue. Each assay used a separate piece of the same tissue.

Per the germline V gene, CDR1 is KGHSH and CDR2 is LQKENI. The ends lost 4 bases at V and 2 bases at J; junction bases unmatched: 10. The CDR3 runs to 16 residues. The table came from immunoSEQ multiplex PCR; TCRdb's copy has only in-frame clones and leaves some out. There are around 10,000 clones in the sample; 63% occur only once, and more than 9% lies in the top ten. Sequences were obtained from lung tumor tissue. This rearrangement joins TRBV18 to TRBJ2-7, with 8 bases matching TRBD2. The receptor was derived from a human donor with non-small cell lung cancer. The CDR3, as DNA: TGTGCCAGCTCACAGCTGGGGACTAGTCCAACCTACGAGCAGTACTTC. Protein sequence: CASSQLGTSPTYEQYF.